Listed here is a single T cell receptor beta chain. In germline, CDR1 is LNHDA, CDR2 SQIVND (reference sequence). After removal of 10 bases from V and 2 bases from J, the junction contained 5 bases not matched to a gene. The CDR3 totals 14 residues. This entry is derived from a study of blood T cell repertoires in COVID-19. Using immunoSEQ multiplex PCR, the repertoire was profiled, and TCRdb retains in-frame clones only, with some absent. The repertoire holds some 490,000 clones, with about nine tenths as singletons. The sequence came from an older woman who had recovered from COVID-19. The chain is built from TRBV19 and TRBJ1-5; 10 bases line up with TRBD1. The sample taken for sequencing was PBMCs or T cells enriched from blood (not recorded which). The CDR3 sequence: CATRDRGGNQPQHF. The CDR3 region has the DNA TGTGCCACCCGGGACAGGGGCGGCAATCAGCCCCAGCATTTT.